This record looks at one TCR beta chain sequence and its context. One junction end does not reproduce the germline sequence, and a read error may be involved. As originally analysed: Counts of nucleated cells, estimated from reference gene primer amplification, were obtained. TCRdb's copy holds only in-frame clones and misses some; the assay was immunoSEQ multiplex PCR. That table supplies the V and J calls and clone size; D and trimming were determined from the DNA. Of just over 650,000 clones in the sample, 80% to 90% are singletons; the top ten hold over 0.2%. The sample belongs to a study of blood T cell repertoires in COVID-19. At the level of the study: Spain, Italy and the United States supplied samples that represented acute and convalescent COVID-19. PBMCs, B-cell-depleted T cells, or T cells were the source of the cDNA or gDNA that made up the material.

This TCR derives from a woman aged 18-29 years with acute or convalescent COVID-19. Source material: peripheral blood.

CDR3 loop: CASSPGQTYNSPLHF. Written as DNA, the CDR3 is TGTGCCAGCAGCCCGGGACAGACCTACAATTCACCCCTCCACTTT. J is TRBJ1-6 and V is TRBV11-2; 7 bases are shared with TRBD1. Germline assignment: CDR1 SGHAT and CDR2 FQNNGV. The CDR3 is 15 amino acids.